This TCR beta chain was captured in a study of blood T cell repertoires in COVID-19. There are 14 residues in the CDR3. CDR1 SQVTM and CDR2 ANQGSEA come from the germline V gene. Trimming removed 4 bases from V and 8 bases from J; junction bases left unmatched: 8. The data were produced by immunoSEQ multiplex PCR, yet TCRdb's version contains in-frame clones alone and is incomplete. This table has over 400,000 clones, about 89% appearing once. This receptor was identified in a woman aged 45-60 years with COVID-19, enrolled during active disease. The V call is TRBV29-1, the J call TRBJ1-4; 9 bases match TRBD1. Sequencing was done on a sample of peripheral blood. In DNA form, the CDR3 reads TGCAGCGTTGCAACCGGGACAGGGTCGGAAAAACTGTTTTTT. Protein: CSVATGTGSEKLFF. The complete variable domain, with remaining parts taken from reference TRBV29-1 and TRBJ1-4, reads SAVISQKPSRDICQRGTSLTIQCQVDSQVTMMFWYRQQPGQSLTLIATANQGSEATYESGFVIDKFPISRPNLTFSTLTVSNMSPEDSSIYLCSVATGTGSEKLFFGSGTQLSVL.